This T cell receptor beta chain was documented in a study of regulatory T cells in long-lasting Graves disease. The authors built TCR beta libraries using iRepertoire HTBI primers and Arm-PCR of CDR3 regions. From the multiplex PCR reads, TCRdb called clonotypes with MiXCR, one entry per CDR3 protein. The sample has approximately 470,000 distinct CDR3 sequences, about a fifth seen once. Time point described: persistent/refractory GD, antithyroid drugs over 5 years with positive TRAb. After RNA was extracted from PBMCs, the TCR library was made from it. Diagnosis followed American Thyroid Association guidelines for Graves' disease. The germline V gene encodes CDR1 KGHSH and CDR2 LQKENI. This CDR3 is built from 15 residues. V was clipped by 6 bases and J by 4 bases; unmatched bases: 11.

Source: peripheral blood mononuclear cells (PBMCs), taken when the disease was refractory, from a patient treated with antithyroid drugs. This sequence originates from a female donor with Graves disease. The chain uses TRBV18 and TRBJ2-7; 8 bases line up with TRBD1. In nucleotides, the CDR3 is TGTGCCAGCTCGGGCCGTGACAGGGGTAATTACGAGCAGTACTTC. Its protein is CASSGRDRGNYEQYF.